The 28 T cell receptor beta chains presented below share a single source sample, sequenced in a study of glioma-infiltrating T cells after dendritic cell vaccination. TCRdb's copy holds only in-frame clones and misses some; the assay was immunoSEQ multiplex PCR. The table has roughly 100,000 clones, approximately 80% seen once; the top ten hold about 12%. The source material was blood, sampled before dendritic cell vaccination. The receptor set was obtained from a human donor with glioblastoma.

The gene calls are TRBV2 and TRBJ1-2; D unclear. Trimming pared 5 bases from V and 7 bases from J, leaving 14 bases between. Germline V gene lookup returns CDR1 SNHLY and CDR2 FYNNEI. The CDR3 consists of 13 residues. CDR3: CASSLDGIAGYTF. The CDR3 region has the DNA TGTGCCAGCAGTCTAGACGGTATCGCTGGCTACACCTTC.

J is TRBJ2-3 and V is TRBV5-1; D possibly corresponds to TRBD2 (6 bases). V was trimmed by 4 bases and J by 6 bases, leaving 15 bases between them. CDR3 size: 14 residues. Per the germline V gene, CDR1 is SGHRS and CDR2 is YFSETQ. The CDR3 here is CASSVDGGWDTQYF. The CDR3 DNA sequence: TGCGCCAGCAGCGTGGACGGGGGTTGGGATACGCAGTATTTT.

The V call is TRBV10-3, the J call TRBJ2-2, with 8 bases aligning to TRBD2. The CDR3 runs 14 residues. V shed 6 bases and J 5 bases; nucleotides not matched to a gene: 5. The germline V gene has CDR1 ENHRY and CDR2 SYGVKD. CDR3: CAIRPAGETGELFF. The CDR3 DNA sequence: TGTGCCATCAGGCCAGCGGGGGAGACCGGGGAGCTGTTTTTT.

This clone occurred a few times. The rearrangement links TRBV2 to TRBJ1-3; tentatively, D is TRBD1 (5 bases). The ends were cut back, 7 bases at V and 0 bases at J, with 13 bases in the middle. Germline V CDR1 and CDR2: SNHLY, FYNNEI. The CDR3 has 15 amino acids. The CDR3 nucleotides read TGTGCCAGCACCCAGGGTAAGAGCTCTGGAAACACCATATATTTT. It codes for CASTQGKSSGNTIYF.

V and J are TRBV5-4 and TRBJ2-2, with a weak D call TRBD2 (6 bases). Trimming left V 3 bases short and J 5 bases short, with 14 bases between. The CDR3 is made up of 15 amino acids. CDR1 and CDR2 (germline): SGHNT, YYREEE (reference sequence). The CDR3 DNA reads TGTGCCAGCAGCTCCATACGTCGGGGGACCGGGGAGCTGTTTTTT. Its protein is CASSSIRRGTGELFF.

This chain uses TRBV6-1 with TRBJ1-2, with TRBD1 matching 7 bases. Germline V gene lookup returns CDR1 MNHNS and CDR2 SASEGT. The V and J ends lost 6 bases and 7 bases, in that order; junction bases with no gene match: 11. CDR3 length equals 14 residues. In nucleotides, the CDR3 is TGTGCCAGCAGCTGGGGACAGTCGGGATTTGGCTACACCTTC. This encodes CASSWGQSGFGYTF.

The J gene is TRBJ2-5, the V gene TRBV5-1; 8 bases agree with TRBD1. The CDR3 sequence is 14 residues long. The trim removed 5 bases at V and 3 bases at J, leaving 6 bases unmatched. Germline values: CDR1 SGHRS, CDR2 YFSETQ. CDR3 nucleotide sequence: TGCGCCAGCAGAGATCAGGGGGCCGAAGAGACCCAGTACTTC. Its protein product is CASRDQGAEETQYF.

The rearrangement uses TRBV19 and TRBJ1-1; TRBD1 matches at 7 bases. Germline V CDR1 and CDR2: LNHDA, SQIVND (reference sequence). V shed 5 bases and J 3 bases; nucleotides not matched to a gene: 12. The CDR3 covers 16 residues. DNA of the CDR3: TGTGCCAGTAGTTCCTCGACAGGGTTTATGGACACTGAAGCTTTCTTT. Protein sequence: CASSSSTGFMDTEAFF.

Remarks on this clone: One junction end does not reproduce the germline sequence, and a read error may be involved. The chain recombines TRBV6-5 with TRBJ2-7; possibly TRBD2 for D (6 bases). The germline CDR1 and CDR2 sequences are MNHEY and SVGAGI. This CDR3 comprises 15 residues. The chain's CDR3 is CASSYSLPLAGRLDF. The CDR3 nucleotides are TGTGCCAGCAGTTACTCCCTCCCGCTTGCGGGGCGGCTGGACTTC.

The chain joins TRBV2 to TRBJ1-2; 8 bases fit TRBD1. The trim removed 6 bases at V and 2 bases at J, leaving 5 bases unmatched. The CDR3 length is 14 residues. CDR1 SNHLY and CDR2 FYNNEI come from the germline V gene. The CDR3 reads CASSSDRGNYGYTF. CDR3 DNA sequence: TGTGCCAGCAGCTCCGACAGGGGAAACTATGGCTACACCTTC. Full variable domain (remainder filled in from reference TRBV2 and TRBJ1-2): EPEVTQTPSHQVTQMGQEVILRCVPISNHLYFYWYRQILGQKVEFLVSFYNNEISEKSEIFDDQFSVERPDGSNFTLKIRSTKLEDSAMYFCASSSDRGNYGYTFGSGTRLTVV.

The chain couples TRBV19 to TRBJ1-2; D is possibly TRBD1 (6 bases). V lost 6 bases, J lost 4 bases, and 21 bases lay in between. Germline CDR1 LNHDA, CDR2 SQIVND (reference sequence). The CDR3 spans 16 residues. CDR3 DNA: TGTGCCAGTAGCCTATATAGGGGGGGGTTGGGCTATGGCTACACCTTC. It encodes CASSLYRGGLGYGYTF.

This chain links TRBV5-1 with TRBJ2-1; D unclear. Germline CDR1 reads SGHRS; CDR2 reads YFSETQ. The CDR3 contains 16 residues. V shed 0 bases and J shed 6 bases, with 16 bases lying between them. The CDR3 nucleotides read TGCGCCAGCAGCTTGGAGGCTAGGATTACCGGCAATGAGCAGTTCTTC. Its protein product is CASSLEARITGNEQFF.

For this clone: This likely comes from a read error, as the CDR3 has no conserved phenylalanine or tryptophan at its end. This chain joins TRBV6-4 and TRBJ1-1; TRBD1 matches at 10 bases. The CDR3 consists of 16 residues. V was clipped by 2 bases and J by 0 bases; unmatched bases: 3. Germline values: CDR1 MRHNA, CDR2 SNTAGT. The CDR3 DNA reads TGTGCCAGCAGTGACCCGGGGACAGGGGTGAACACTGAAGCTTTCCTT. Encoded protein: CASSDPGTGVNTEAFL.

This sequence joins TRBV5-8 and TRBJ2-3; the match to TRBD2 covers 12 bases. Germline V gene sequence: CDR1 SGHTS, CDR2 YDEGEE. The CDR3 length is 17 residues. V lost 4 bases to trimming and J lost 6 bases; unmatched junction nucleotides: 12. CDR3 in amino acids: CASSPPSGGALADTQYF. CDR3 DNA: TGTGCCAGCAGCCCCCCTAGCGGGGGGGCCCTAGCGGATACGCAGTATTTT.

This clone was counted between two and nine times. The gene calls are TRBV6-1 and TRBJ1-1; the D is unclear. The CDR3 contains 14 residues. V was pared by 11 bases and J by 1 base, with 17 bases between. Germline values: CDR1 MNHNS, CDR2 SASEGT. CDR3 in amino acids: CASRWTAGNTEAFF. Written as DNA, the CDR3 is TGTGCCTCGAGGTGGACCGCGGGGAACACTGAAGCTTTCTTT.

The rearrangement uses TRBV5-4 and TRBJ1-1, with TRBD1 matching 10 bases. The CDR3 has 16 residues. Germline trimming cut 2 bases from V and 5 bases from J; bases unmatched to any gene: 9. Germline lookup yields CDR1 SGHNT and CDR2 YYREEE (reference sequence). CDR3 bases: TGTGCCAGCAGCTTCGGGAGACAGGGGGCGCGAACTGAAGCTTTCTTT. Translated: CASSFGRQGARTEAFF. Supplemented by reference TRBV5-4 and TRBJ1-1, the full variable domain reads ETGVTQSPTHLIKTRGQQVTLRCSSQSGHNTVSWYQQALGQGPQFIFQYYREEENGRGNFPPRFSGLQFPNYSSELNVNALELDDSALYLCASSFGRQGARTEAFFGQGTRLTVV.

The chain combines TRBV4-3 with TRBJ2-2, with TRBD1 matching over 9 bases. V gave up 3 bases and J gave up 2 bases; unmatched junction bases: 13. The CDR3 runs 19 residues. Germline CDR1 is LGHNA and CDR2 is YSLEER. CDR3 residues: CASSQRPGTGRYNTGELFF. The CDR3 DNA sequence: TGCGCCAGCAGCCAGCGTCCCGGGACAGGGAGATATAACACCGGGGAGCTGTTTTTT.

The rearrangement uses TRBV2 and TRBJ2-1; the match to TRBD2 covers 10 bases. Trimming removed 3 bases from V and 9 bases from J; junction bases left unmatched: 8. The CDR3 extends over 15 amino acids. CDR1 is SNHLY and CDR2 is FYNNEI in the germline V gene. DNA of the CDR3: TGTGCCAGCAGTGATGAGACTAGCGGGTCCATTGAGCAGTTCTTC. Protein sequence: CASSDETSGSIEQFF.

The V call is TRBV5-4, the J call TRBJ2-2; 10 bases are a match to TRBD2. The germline CDR1 and CDR2 sequences are SGHNT and YYREEE (reference sequence). CDR3 size: 17 residues. V was pared by 0 bases and J by 0 bases, with 2 bases of the junction left unmatched. CDR3 sequence reads: CASSLDGLAANTGELFF. The CDR3, as DNA: TGTGCCAGCAGCTTGGATGGACTAGCGGCGAACACCGGGGAGCTGTTTTTT. Full variable domain (rest looked up from reference TRBV5-4 and TRBJ2-2): ETGVTQSPTHLIKTRGQQVTLRCSSQSGHNTVSWYQQALGQGPQFIFQYYREEENGRGNFPPRFSGLQFPNYSSELNVNALELDDSALYLCASSLDGLAANTGELFFGEGSRLTVL.

This chain joins TRBV6-5 and TRBJ2-3, with D possibly being TRBD2 (5 bases). The CDR3 contains 12 residues. Germline-derived CDR1 and CDR2 are MNHEY and SVGAGI. V shed 10 bases and J shed 10 bases, with 18 bases lying between them. In DNA form, the CDR3 reads TGTGCCATCGGAGCGCCCGGGGTTGCGCAGTATTTT. Translation: CAIGAPGVAQYF.

The chain uses TRBV5-8 and TRBJ1-1; tentative D call: TRBD1 (6 bases). The CDR3 is 14 amino acids. With 5 bases removed from V and 5 bases from J, the gap between germline ends came to 16 bases. Per germline, CDR1 SGHTS and CDR2 YDEGEE. CDR3 in DNA: TGTGCCAGCAGAACTCGGGCAGGGGAGACTGAAGCTTTCTTT. It translates to CASRTRAGETEAFF. Based on the CDR3 plus reference TRBV5-8 and TRBJ1-1, the full variable domain is EAGVTQSPTHLIKTRGQQATLRCSPISGHTSVYWYQQALGLGLQFLLWYDEGEERNRGNFPPRFSGRQFPNYSSELNVNALELEDSALYLCASRTRAGETEAFFGQGTRLTVV.

The chain links TRBV5-4 to TRBJ2-3, with 16 bases identical to TRBD2. The CDR3 is made up of 18 amino acids. The germline V gene encodes CDR1 SGHNT and CDR2 YYREEE (reference sequence). The V and J ends lost 2 bases and 3 bases, in that order; junction bases with no gene match: 6. The CDR3 region is CASSLGTSGGAGTDTQYF. Here the CDR3 DNA reads TGTGCCAGCAGCTTAGGGACTAGCGGGGGGGCCGGGACAGATACGCAGTATTTT.

The chain has TRBV15 and TRBJ2-3, with TRBD2 matching over 9 bases. This CDR3 spans 16 amino acids. Looked up from germline, CDR1 is LNHNV and CDR2 is YYDKDF (reference sequence). The junction had 8 bases not matched to a gene; V was cut back by 3 bases and J by 4 bases. The CDR3 reads CATSREGGGDPDTQYF. CDR3 DNA: TGTGCCACCAGCAGGGAGGGCGGGGGGGATCCAGATACGCAGTATTTT.

This clone was observed a few times. The CDR3 bases are TGCAGTGCTACAGGGGATGAGCAGTTCTTC. It codes for CSATGDEQFF. The genes are TRBV20-1 and TRBJ2-1, with D tentatively TRBD1 (6 bases). The germline gives CDR1 DFQATT, CDR2 SNEGSKA (reference sequence). The V and J ends lost 4 bases and 8 bases respectively, with 6 bases between them. The CDR3 sequence is 10 residues long.

V is TRBV5-8 and J is TRBJ2-7, with TRBD1 as a possible D gene (6 bases). V was cut by 3 bases and J by 0 bases, with 13 bases left in between. Germline loops: CDR1 SGHTS, CDR2 YDEGEE. CDR3 size: 15 residues. CDR3 DNA: TGTGCCAGCAGCTATAAATACAGGGACTCCTACGAGCAGTACTTC. Translating gives CASSYKYRDSYEQYF. The full variable domain, its missing parts supplied by reference TRBV5-8 and TRBJ2-7, is EAGVTQSPTHLIKTRGQQATLRCSPISGHTSVYWYQQALGLGLQFLLWYDEGEERNRGNFPPRFSGRQFPNYSSELNVNALELEDSALYLCASSYKYRDSYEQYFGPGTRLTVT.

This rearrangement joins TRBV6-6 to TRBJ2-7; TRBD2 might be the D (6 bases). Trimming stripped 6 bases from V and 0 bases from J, with 15 bases between. The CDR3 is 15 residues long. Germline CDR1 is MNHNY and CDR2 is SVGAGI (reference sequence). The CDR3 DNA sequence: TGTGCCAGCAGCCGGACGGCGGGGAGCTCCTACGAGCAGTACTTC. Translation gives CASSRTAGSSYEQYF.

This chain joins TRBV9 and TRBJ2-2; 10 bases line up with TRBD2. The CDR3 contains 15 residues. Germline V CDR1 and CDR2: SGDLS, YYNGEE. With V trimmed by 6 bases and J by 6 bases, 8 bases remained unmatched. The CDR3 region is CASTSGGESAGELFF. In nucleotides, the CDR3 is TGTGCCAGCACCAGCGGGGGGGAATCAGCCGGGGAGCTGTTTTTT.

The chain combines TRBV9 with TRBJ1-1; 8 nucleotides agree with TRBD1. The CDR3 is 13 amino acids. CDR1 is SGDLS, CDR2 YYNGEE, per germline. Trimming took 2 bases from V and 4 from J; bases not matched to a gene: 1. The CDR3: CASSVQGATEAFF. The CDR3 DNA reads as TGTGCCAGCAGCGTCCAGGGGGCCACTGAAGCTTTCTTT.